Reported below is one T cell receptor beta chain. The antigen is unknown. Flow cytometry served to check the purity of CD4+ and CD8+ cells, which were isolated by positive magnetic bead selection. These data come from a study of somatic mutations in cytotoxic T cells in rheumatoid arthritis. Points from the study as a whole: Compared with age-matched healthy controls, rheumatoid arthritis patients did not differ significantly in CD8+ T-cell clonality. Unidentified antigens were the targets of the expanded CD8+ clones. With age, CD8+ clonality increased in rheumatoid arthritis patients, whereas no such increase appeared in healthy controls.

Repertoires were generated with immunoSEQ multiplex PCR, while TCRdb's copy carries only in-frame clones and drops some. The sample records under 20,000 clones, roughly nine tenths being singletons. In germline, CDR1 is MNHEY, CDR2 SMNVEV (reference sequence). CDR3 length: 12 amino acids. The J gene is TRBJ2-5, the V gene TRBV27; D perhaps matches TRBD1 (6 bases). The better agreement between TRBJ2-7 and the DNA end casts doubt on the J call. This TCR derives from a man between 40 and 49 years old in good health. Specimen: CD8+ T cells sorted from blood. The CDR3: CASSWGPNEQYF. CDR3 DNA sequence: TGTGCCAGCTCTTGGGGGCCCAACGAGCAGTACTTC.